The sequence of this T cell receptor (beta chain) was determined in a study of breast tumors, draining lymph nodes, adjacent tissues listed by TCRdb under 2016. About the investigation overall: Breast cancer patients provided tumor, adjacent nontumor tissue and axillary lymph nodes, and the study compared the TCR beta repertoires across these three sources. In human breast cancer, the study set out to evaluate how tumor, surrounding tissue and draining lymph node repertoires relate to one another and whether T cells may move between these sites.

The axillary draining lymph nodes of breast cancer patients were the source of the lymph node samples. Data came from an Illumina HiSeq 2000. Multiplex PCR amplification was used to generate the TCR beta chain libraries. High-throughput sequencing was used to analyze the amplified TCR beta chain products. TCRdb reprocessing: public reads trimmed at Q25 with fastp, clones called with MiXCR, in-frame beta chains kept. Identical CDR3 protein sequences are pooled into one entry, listed with their most common genes and DNA. In this sample the table shows 150,000 to 200,000 distinct CDR3 sequences, about 33% of which occur a single time. In total, the top ten clones hold around 4.5% of the sample. This clonotype was found many times. This receptor's antigen is unknown. One base away there is no much larger clone; base qualities are not given. The V and J ends are trimmed by 7 bases and 3 bases, leaving 18 bases between them. According to the germline V gene, CDR1 reads SGHTA and CDR2 reads FQGNSA. There are 16 amino acids in the CDR3, from cysteine to phenylalanine inclusive. Only CDR3 DNA remains: 48 bases, in frame from the first base.

What the study reported, not specific to this receptor: The conclusion that tumor T cells originate in lymph nodes was framed as consistent with a hypothesis rather than directly demonstrated. Tumor T-cell repertoires showed less diversity than lymph node repertoires and more diversity than nontumor tissue repertoires, and tumor T-cell repertoires showed preferential V and J gene usage. Tumor and nontumor tissue repertoires were found to be significantly more similar in luminal-like than in basal-like breast cancer. The data were considered consistent with most tumor T cells being derived from the lymph node and subsequently expanding within tumor tissue.

This receptor was taken from a female donor with breast cancer. Some clones in this sample may be carry-over from other donors' samples. Sequenced sample: axillary lymph node tissue. This sequence uses TRBV7-2 and TRBJ2-2, and the D gene may be TRBD2, 6 bases matching. For the CDR3, the sequence is CASISRGGAHTGELFF. The nucleotides read TGTGCCAGCATCTCTCGAGGCGGGGCGCACACCGGGGAGCTGTTTTTT.